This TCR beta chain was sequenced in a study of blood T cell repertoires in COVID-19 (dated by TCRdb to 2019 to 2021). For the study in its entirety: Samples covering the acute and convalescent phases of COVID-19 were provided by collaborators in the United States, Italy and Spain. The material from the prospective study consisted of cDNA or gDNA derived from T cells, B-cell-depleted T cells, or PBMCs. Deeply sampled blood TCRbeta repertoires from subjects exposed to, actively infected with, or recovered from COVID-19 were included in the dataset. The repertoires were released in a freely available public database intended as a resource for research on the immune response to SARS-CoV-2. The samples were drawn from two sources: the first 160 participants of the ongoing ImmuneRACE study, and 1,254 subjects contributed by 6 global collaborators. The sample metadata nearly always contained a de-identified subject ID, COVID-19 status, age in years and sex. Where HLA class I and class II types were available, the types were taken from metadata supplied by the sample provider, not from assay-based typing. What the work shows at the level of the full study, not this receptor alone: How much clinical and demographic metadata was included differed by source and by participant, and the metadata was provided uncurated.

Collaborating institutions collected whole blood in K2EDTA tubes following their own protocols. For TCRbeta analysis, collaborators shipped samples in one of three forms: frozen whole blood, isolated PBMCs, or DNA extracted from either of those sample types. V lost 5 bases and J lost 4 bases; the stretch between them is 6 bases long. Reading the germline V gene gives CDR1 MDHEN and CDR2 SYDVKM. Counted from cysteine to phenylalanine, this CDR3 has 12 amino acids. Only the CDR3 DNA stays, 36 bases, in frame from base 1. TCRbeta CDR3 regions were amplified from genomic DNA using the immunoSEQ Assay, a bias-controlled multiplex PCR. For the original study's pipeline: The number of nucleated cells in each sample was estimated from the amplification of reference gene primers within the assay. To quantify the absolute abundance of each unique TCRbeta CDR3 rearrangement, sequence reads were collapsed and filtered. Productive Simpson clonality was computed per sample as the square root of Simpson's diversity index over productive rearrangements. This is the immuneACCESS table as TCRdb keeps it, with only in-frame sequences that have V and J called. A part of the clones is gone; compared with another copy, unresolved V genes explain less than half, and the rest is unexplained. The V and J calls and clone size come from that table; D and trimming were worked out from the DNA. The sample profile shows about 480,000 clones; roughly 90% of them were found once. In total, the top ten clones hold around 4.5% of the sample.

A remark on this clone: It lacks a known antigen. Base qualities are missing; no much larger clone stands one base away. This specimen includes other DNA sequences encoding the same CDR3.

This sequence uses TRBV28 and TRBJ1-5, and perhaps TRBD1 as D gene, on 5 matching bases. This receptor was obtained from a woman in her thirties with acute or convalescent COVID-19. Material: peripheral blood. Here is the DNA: TGTGCCAGCAGTAGGGGAAATCAGCCCCAGCATTTT. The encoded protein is CASSRGNQPQHF.